Sequencing of this T cell receptor (beta chain) was carried out in a study of T cell responses to AZD1222 COVID-19 vaccine (dated by TCRdb to the early 2020s). Some background on the complete study: AZD1222 recipients given second doses at about 4 weeks or at about 12 weeks were pooled, since spike-specific TCR depth and breadth were not found to differ between the two schedules. TCR sequencing covered 233 trial participants: 200 to 210 given two doses of AZD1222 and about 26 given two doses of MenACWY control vaccine. Trial participants were enrolled into age subgroups of 18-55, 56-69 and 70-plus years, which contained 148, 28 and 57 TCR-sequenced participants, respectively.

General findings and caveats noted by the study authors: Participants were mostly white British, with more females than males. The authors suggested clonal diversity may have been underestimated. Reportedly, almost half of the unique spike-specific TCRs recognized epitopes lying outside the regions that are mutated in the B.1.351 and B.1.1.7 variants. The 56-69-year group was small, and its depth increase did not reach significance, likely because of low power. The vaccine-associated CD4 TCRs covered the entire spike protein, and the dominant responses fell in regions 160-218 and 743-854. After two AZD1222 doses, spike-specific TCR breadth and depth were significantly higher than at day 0 and than in MenACWY recipients. Because no day 14 peak-response samples were available, repertoires were characterized only after the peak T cell response. Conclusions about previously exposed vaccinees are limited because only six or seven AZD1222 recipients were SARS-CoV-2 seropositive at baseline.

Explained via the paper, the time point label denotes: baseline before first vaccination. Samples from vaccinated people were obtained from the UK trials COV001 and COV002, which included a single-blind randomized controlled phase 2/3 trial of AZD1222 (ChAdOx1 nCoV-19) in healthy adults. For TCRbeta chain sequencing, PBMC samples were collected from trial participants at day 0 and at day 28 after the second dose. The CDR3 regions of human TCRbeta chains were subjected to immunosequencing. In the authors' own workflow: TCRs in the repertoires were compared against a reference library of SARS-CoV-2-specific TCRs that had been generated with the MIRA antigen-specificity platform. Breadth meant the fraction of unique TCRs that were SARS-CoV-2-associated, whereas depth meant the fraction of total T cells that were SARS-CoV-2-associated. Using the MIRA data, each spike-specific TCR was assigned both to the spike region to which the TCR was reactive and to a CD4 or CD8 class. Log10-transformed breadth and depth values were compared by one-way ANOVA with Sidak's multiple comparisons tests. TCRdb took this table from immuneACCESS and kept in-frame rearrangements with V and J called. Such tables lack part of the clones; where checked against another copy, unresolved V genes explain under half of the gap, and the rest is unexplained. That table is the source of V, J and clone size, and D and trimming were worked out from the DNA. The sample yields around 63,000 clones; 85% were counted once. Roughly 18% of the sample belongs to the ten largest clones.

Note on this clone: It has no known antigen specificity. No base quality information exists; no much larger clone differs at one position.

Including the terminal cysteine and phenylalanine, the CDR3 comprises 15 residues. Solely the CDR3 DNA is kept, with 45 bases framed from the first base. CDR1 SGHNT and CDR2 YYREEE are derived from the germline V gene (reference sequence). V is trimmed back by 1 base and J by 4 bases, and the junction contains 8 bases that no gene match accounts for. The clonotype originates from an adult in good health. Here the sequenced sample was peripheral blood, taken on day 0 of AZD1222 vaccination. In this chain, TRBV5-4 is recombined with TRBJ2-7, and TRBD1 matches 7 of the central bases. The DNA is as follows: TGTGCCAGCAGCTTGCGACAGGGCTCAGGGTACGAGCAGTACTTC. It encodes CASSLRQGSGYEQYF. Here the CDR3 is joined to the reference TRBV5-4 and TRBJ2-7 genes, and the full variable domain is: ETGVTQSPTHLIKTRGQQVTLRCSSQSGHNTVSWYQQALGQGPQFIFQYYREEENGRGNFPPRFSGLQFPNYSSELNVNALELDDSALYLCASSLRQGSGYEQYFGPGTRLTVT.